This T cell receptor (beta chain) was recorded in a study of radiotherapy plus CTLA-4 blockade in lung cancer. Turning to this clone: Its antigen is currently unknown.

The CDR3 contains 18 residues. Whole-study findings and limits: In blood, tumor-derived TCR clones expanded after radiotherapy plus ipilimumab.

It was focal radiation plus CTLA-4 blockade with ipilimumab that patients with chemo-refractory metastatic non-small-cell lung cancer received. TCRdb's copy holds only in-frame clones and misses some; the assay was immunoSEQ multiplex PCR. The sample lists approximately 52,000 clones, about 76% seen once, with 7.5% to 9.5% in the top ten. This rearrangement joins TRBV1 to TRBJ2-5; the D call in the table, TRBD2, was not verified against the DNA. TRBV1 is a pseudogene segment. The clonotype was recovered from a human donor with non-small cell lung cancer who had a complete response to radiotherapy plus ipilimumab. Here the sequenced sample was peripheral blood, taken from a patient treated with radiotherapy plus ipilimumab. The CDR3 DNA reads as TGCACCAGCAGCCAAGCCGTCTCTCAAGCGGACCAAGAAGAGACCCAGTACTTC. This gives the protein CTSSQAVSQADQEETQYF.